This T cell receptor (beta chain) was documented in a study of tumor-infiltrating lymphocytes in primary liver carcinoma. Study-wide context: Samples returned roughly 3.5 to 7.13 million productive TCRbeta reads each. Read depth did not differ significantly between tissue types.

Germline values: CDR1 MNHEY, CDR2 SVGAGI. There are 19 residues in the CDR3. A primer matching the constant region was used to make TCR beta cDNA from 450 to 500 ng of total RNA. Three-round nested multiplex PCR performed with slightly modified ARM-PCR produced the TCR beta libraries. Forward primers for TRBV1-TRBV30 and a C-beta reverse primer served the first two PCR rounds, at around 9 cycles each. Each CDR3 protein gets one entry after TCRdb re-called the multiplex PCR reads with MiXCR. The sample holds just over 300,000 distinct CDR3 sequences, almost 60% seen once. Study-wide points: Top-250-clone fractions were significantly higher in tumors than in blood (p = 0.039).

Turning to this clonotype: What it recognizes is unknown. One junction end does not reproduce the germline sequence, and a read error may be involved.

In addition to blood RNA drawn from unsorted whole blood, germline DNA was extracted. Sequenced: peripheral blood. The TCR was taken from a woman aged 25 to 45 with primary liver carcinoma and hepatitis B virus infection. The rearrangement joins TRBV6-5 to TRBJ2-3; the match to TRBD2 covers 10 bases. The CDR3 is CASSYLRSGRVVGTETQYF. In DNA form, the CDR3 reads TGTGCCAGCAGTTACCTTCGGAGCGGGAGGGTCGTTGGCACAGAAACGCAATATTTT.